The next 9 T cell receptor beta chains were all read from a single sample in a study of T cell responses to AZD1222 COVID-19 vaccine. Clones were read by immunoSEQ multiplex PCR, and TCRdb kept only the in-frame ones, dropping some. The sample has approximately 300,000 clones, 90% to 95% seen once. This sample comprised peripheral blood, obtained 28 days after the second AZD1222 dose. These receptors came from an adult who received the AZD1222 COVID-19 vaccine.

The rearrangement uses TRBV19 and TRBJ1-5, with 7 positions matching TRBD1. CDR1 is LNHDA and CDR2 is SQIVND in the germline V gene (reference sequence). V was pared by 2 bases and J by 6 bases, with 19 bases of the junction left unmatched. The CDR3 is made up of 19 amino acids. The CDR3 DNA reads as TGTGCCAGTAGTATACTTACGGGACAGATTCCCCAGGAGGGTCAGCCCCAGCATTTT. Its protein product is CASSILTGQIPQEGQPQHF.

This chain connects TRBV19 to TRBJ2-1; TRBD2 agrees at 10 bases. With V trimmed by 3 bases and J by 7 bases, 15 bases remained unmatched. The CDR3 totals 18 residues. Per the germline V gene, CDR1 is LNHDA and CDR2 is SQIVND (reference sequence). DNA for the CDR3: TGTGCCAGTAGTATGGCCCCCTCTAAAGCGGGGGGGAGGAATGAGCAGTTCTTC. Translating gives CASSMAPSKAGGRNEQFF.

The V call is TRBV5-1, the J call TRBJ1-1; 8 bases fit TRBD1. Germline V lookup: CDR1 SGHRS, CDR2 YFSETQ. The CDR3 runs 15 residues. The V and J ends lost 4 bases and 1 base, in that order; junction bases with no gene match: 6. CDR3 sequence (DNA): TGCGCCAGCAGCCTCTGGACAGGGCCGAACACTGAAGCTTTCTTT. Translating it yields CASSLWTGPNTEAFF.

CDR3 protein: CASSSLRQETQYF. CDR3 sequence (DNA): TGTGCCAGCAGCTCCCTAAGACAAGAGACCCAGTACTTC. J is TRBJ2-5 and V is TRBV7-9; D call uncertain. The CDR3 covers 13 residues. Germline CDR1 and CDR2: SEHNR and FQNEAQ (reference sequence). The V gene lost 4 bases and the J gene lost 2 bases, with 8 bases spanning the gap.

This chain links TRBV9 with TRBJ2-2; 9 bases agree with TRBD2. J lost 6 bases, V lost 2 bases, and 8 bases had no gene match. The CDR3 has 16 residues. Germline-derived CDR1 and CDR2 are SGDLS and YYNGEE. The CDR3 DNA reads TGTGCCAGCAGCGTGGGGGCTAGCGGGACCCCCGGGGAGCTGTTTTTT. Protein: CASSVGASGTPGELFF.

The V call is TRBV28, the J call TRBJ2-1, with 7 bases fitting TRBD2. CDR1 and CDR2 from the germline V gene are MDHEN and SYDVKM. The ends lost 7 bases at V and 0 bases at J; junction bases unmatched: 6. The CDR3 covers 15 residues. CDR3 coding DNA: TGTGCCAGCACATTTGGCGGGAGCTCCTACAATGAGCAGTTCTTC. Translated: CASTFGGSSYNEQFF.

The chain employs TRBV5-1 and TRBJ2-7; D uncertain. This CDR3 is 14 amino acids long. Germline CDR1 reads SGHRS; CDR2 reads YFSETQ. Trimming took 4 bases from V and 4 from J, leaving 15 bases between them. The CDR3 DNA sequence: TGCGCCAGCAGCGAAGGTTGGCCCTCTTACGAGCAGTACTTC. Translating it yields CASSEGWPSYEQYF.

The V and J genes are TRBV5-1 and TRBJ2-5, with a weak D call TRBD2 (5 bases). CDR3 length: 14 amino acids. Trimming took 0 bases from V and 5 from J, leaving 11 bases between them. Germline V gives CDR1 SGHRS, CDR2 YFSETQ. In DNA, the CDR3 is TGCGCCAGCAGCTTGGACCCACGGAGGGAGACCCAGTACTTC. This codes for CASSLDPRRETQYF.

The V call is TRBV11-1, the J call TRBJ2-1, with 7 bases fitting TRBD1. The germline V gene has CDR1 SGHAT and CDR2 FQDESV (reference sequence). The CDR3 runs to 13 residues. V trimming: 5 bases; J trimming: 10 bases; junction bases outside the gene matches: 8. The CDR3 sequence is CASSGRDSQEQFF. The DNA for the CDR3 is TGTGCCAGCAGCGGTAGGGACAGTCAGGAGCAGTTCTTC.